This T cell receptor (beta chain) was sequenced during a study of blood T cell repertoires in COVID-19. Sequencing was performed with immunoSEQ multiplex PCR; in TCRdb, only in-frame clones are kept and a portion is missing. The sample includes under 300,000 clones, around 90% of them seen just once. The CDR3 runs 19 residues. CDR1 and CDR2 from the germline V gene are SGHAT and FQNNGV. J was trimmed by 4 bases and V by 1 base; bases with no gene match: 14. The chain joins TRBV11-2 to TRBJ2-5; 11 nucleotides agree with TRBD2. The clonotype comes from a man in his fifties or sixties who had recovered from COVID-19. The source material was peripheral blood. The CDR3 DNA reads as TGTGCCAGCAGCTTAGTGGCCCGGGCTAGCGGGGGGAGGCGAGAGACCCAGTACTTC. As protein: CASSLVARASGGRRETQYF.